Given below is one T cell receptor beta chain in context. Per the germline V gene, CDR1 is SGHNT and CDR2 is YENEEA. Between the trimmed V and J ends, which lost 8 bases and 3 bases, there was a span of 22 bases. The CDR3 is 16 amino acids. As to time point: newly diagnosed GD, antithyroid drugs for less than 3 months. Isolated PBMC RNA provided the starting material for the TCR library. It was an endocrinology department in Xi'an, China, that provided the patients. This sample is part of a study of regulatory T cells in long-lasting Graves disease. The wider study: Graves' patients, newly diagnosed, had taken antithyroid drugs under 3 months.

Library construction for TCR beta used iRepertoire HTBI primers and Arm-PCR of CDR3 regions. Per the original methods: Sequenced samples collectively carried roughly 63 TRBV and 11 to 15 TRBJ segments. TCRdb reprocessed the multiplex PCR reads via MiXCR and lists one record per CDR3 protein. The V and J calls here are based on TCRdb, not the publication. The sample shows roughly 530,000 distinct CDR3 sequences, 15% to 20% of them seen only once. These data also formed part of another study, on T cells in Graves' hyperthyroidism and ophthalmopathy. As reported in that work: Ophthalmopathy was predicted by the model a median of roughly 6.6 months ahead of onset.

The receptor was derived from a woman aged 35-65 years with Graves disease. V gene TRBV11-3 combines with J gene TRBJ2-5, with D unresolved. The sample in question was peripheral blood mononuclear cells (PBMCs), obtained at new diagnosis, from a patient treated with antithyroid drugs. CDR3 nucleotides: TGTGCCAGCGGCCTGGACGCGGCAGTACGGAAAGAGACCCAGTACTTC. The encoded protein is CASGLDAAVRKETQYF.